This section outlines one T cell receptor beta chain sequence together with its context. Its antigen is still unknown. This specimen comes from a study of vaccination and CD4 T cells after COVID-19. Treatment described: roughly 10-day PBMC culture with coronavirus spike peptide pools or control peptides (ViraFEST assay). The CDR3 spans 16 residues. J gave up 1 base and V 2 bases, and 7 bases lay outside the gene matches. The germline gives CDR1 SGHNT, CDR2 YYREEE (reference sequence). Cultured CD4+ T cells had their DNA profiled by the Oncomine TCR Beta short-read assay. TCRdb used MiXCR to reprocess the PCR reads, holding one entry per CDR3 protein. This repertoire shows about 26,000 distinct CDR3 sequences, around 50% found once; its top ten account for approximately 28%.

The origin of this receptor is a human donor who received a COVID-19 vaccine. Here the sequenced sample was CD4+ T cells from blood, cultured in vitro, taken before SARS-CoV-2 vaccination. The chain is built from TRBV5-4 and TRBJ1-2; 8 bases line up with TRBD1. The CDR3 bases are TGTGCCAGCAGCTTCCCGGGACAGGCCTTTAACTATGGCTACACCTTC. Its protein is CASSFPGQAFNYGYTF.